The clone carrying this T cell receptor beta chain was seen repeatedly, ten times or more. The antigen is unknown. This sample is part of a study of breast tumors, draining lymph nodes, adjacent tissues. This CDR3 contains 13 residues. Germline V gene sequence: CDR1 MNHNS, CDR2 SASEGT. Trimming took off 7 bases at V and 8 bases at J, with 12 bases between the two ends. TCRdb re-called the multiplex PCR reads with MiXCR, one entry per CDR3 protein. The sample carries about 150,000 distinct CDR3 sequences, less than 35% recorded once. Breast cancer patients provided tissue from their axillary draining lymph nodes. Study-wide results and caveats: Data only fit, rather than demonstrated, lymph node origin of most tumor T cells. Luminal-like breast cancer showed significantly higher tumor–nontumor repertoire similarity than basal-like. Tumor TCR diversity was below lymph nodes but above nontumor tissue.

The chain is built from TRBV6-1 and TRBJ1-6, with no clear D. The source of this sequence is a female donor with breast cancer. Some clones in this sample may be carry-over from other donors' samples. Sample: axillary lymph node tissue. The CDR3 DNA sequence: TGTGCCAGCAAATTTCCCTTCGATTCACCCCTCCACTTT. Residues: CASKFPFDSPLHF.